Presented here are 20 T cell receptor beta chains from one specimen sequenced in a study of CD8 T cells in ankylosing spondylitis. What these receptors recognize is not known. MiXCR, applied by TCRdb to the 5' RACE reads, yields one record per CDR3 protein. The sample records about 480,000 distinct CDR3 sequences, 17% being singletons. Study observations and caveats: What seemed typical of ankylosing spondylitis blood was a TCR beta motif built from eight highly homologous variants.

Sequencing used blood, either unsorted or a sorted T cell fraction (not recorded which). The source of these receptors is a male donor with ankylosing spondylitis.

The rearrangement links TRBV20-1 to TRBJ1-1; D is unresolved. The germline CDR1 and CDR2 sequences are DFQATT and SNEGSKA (reference sequence). The CDR3 runs 13 residues. The ends were cut back, 4 bases at V and 1 base at J, with 10 bases in the middle. The CDR3 region is CSAKGPANTEAFF. The CDR3, as DNA: TGCAGTGCTAAAGGGCCAGCGAACACTGAAGCTTTCTTT.

Ten or more counts support this clonotype. J is TRBJ2-5 and V is TRBV5-1, with TRBD2 matching 13 bases. The CDR3 is 18 residues long. V gave up 4 bases and J gave up 5 bases; unmatched junction bases: 14. Germline CDR1 and CDR2: SGHRS and YFSETQ. The CDR3 spells CASSQPGLAGPKRETQYF. The CDR3 DNA reads as TGCGCCAGCAGCCAGCCGGGACTAGCGGGACCTAAGAGGGAGACCCAGTACTTC.

This clonotype was recorded a few times. V usage is TRBV2 and J usage is TRBJ1-6; tentatively, D is TRBD1 (6 bases). The CDR3 runs to 13 residues. V was cut by 7 bases and J by 6 bases, with 10 bases left in between. Germline values: CDR1 SNHLY, CDR2 FYNNEI. The CDR3 DNA is TGTGCCAGCAAAGGACAGAGTAATTCACCCCTCCACTTT. Translated: CASKGQSNSPLHF.

In its sample, this clonotype was seen a few times. V is TRBV9 and J is TRBJ2-5, with TRBD1 as a possible D gene (5 bases). The CDR3 loop spans 14 amino acids. Trimming left V 1 base short and J 7 bases short, with 14 bases between. From germline, CDR1 is SGDLS and CDR2 YYNGEE. CDR3 coding DNA: TGTGCCAGCAGCGTAAATACAGGCATGGGGACCCAGTACTTC. This encodes CASSVNTGMGTQYF.

CDR3 protein: CASKFEGAGNNEQFF. In DNA form, the CDR3 reads TGTGCCAGCAAGTTTGAGGGGGCTGGGAACAATGAGCAGTTCTTC. This rearrangement joins TRBV28 to TRBJ2-1; TRBD1 matches 7 bases. The V gene's germline CDR1 is MDHEN and CDR2 SYDVKM. V was pared by 7 bases and J by 5 bases, with 11 bases of the junction left unmatched. The length of the CDR3 is 15 residues. The entire variable domain, with the rest obtained from reference TRBV28 and TRBJ2-1, is as follows: DVKVTQSSRYLVKRTGEKVFLECVQDMDHENMFWYRQDPGLGLRLIYFSYDVKMKEKGDIPEGYSVSREKKERFSLILESASTNQTSMYLCASKFEGAGNNEQFFGPGTRLTVL.

In its sample, this clonotype was seen a few times. The chain is built from TRBV20-1 and TRBJ1-2; 10 bases map to TRBD1. Germline lookup yields CDR1 DFQATT and CDR2 SNEGSKA (reference sequence). The V and J ends lost 0 bases and 8 bases, in that order; junction bases with no gene match: 12. The CDR3 covers 16 residues. As DNA, the CDR3 is TGCAGTGCTAGAGAGTTCCCGGGACAGGGGTCGGGAGGCTACACCTTC. Encoded protein: CSAREFPGQGSGGYTF.

The chain links TRBV19 to TRBJ2-7; TRBD1 might be the D (6 bases). The CDR3 consists of 14 residues. CDR1 is LNHDA, CDR2 SQIVND, per germline (reference sequence). Trimming cost V 6 bases and J 2 bases, with 14 bases left between them. The CDR3: CASSTQQGPYEQYF. The DNA of the CDR3 is TGTGCCAGTAGCACCCAACAGGGACCCTACGAGCAGTACTTC.

This clonotype was picked up many times. The CDR3 nucleotides are TGTGCCAGCTCGGGATCTCAAGAGACCCAGTACTTC. Protein product: CASSGSQETQYF. This sequence joins TRBV18 and TRBJ2-5; D is unclear. V dropped 6 bases and J dropped 2 bases, with 7 bases sitting between them. This CDR3 spans 12 amino acids. CDR1 is KGHSH and CDR2 is LQKENI in the germline V gene.

V usage is TRBV12-3 or TRBV12-4 and J usage is TRBJ1-1, with D perhaps matching TRBD1 (5 bases). CDR3 length equals 13 residues. V was pared by 3 bases and J by 5 bases, with 10 bases between. The CDR3 loop reads CASSLGGRTEAFF. CDR3 DNA sequence: TGTGCCAGCAGTTTGGGGGGGAGGACTGAAGCTTTCTTT.

The chain couples TRBV5-1 to TRBJ2-4; 7 nucleotides match TRBD1. CDR3 size: 17 residues. Germline CDR1 is SGHRS and CDR2 is YFSETQ. The ends lost 3 bases at V and 0 bases at J; junction bases unmatched: 9. In DNA form, the CDR3 reads TGCGCCAGCAGCTACGGGACAGACAGCGTAGCCAAAAACATTCAGTACTTC. This sequence encodes CASSYGTDSVAKNIQYF.

V and J are TRBV18 and TRBJ1-2; 9 nucleotides line up with TRBD1. Germline V gene data show CDR1 as KGHSH and CDR2 as LQKENI. J was trimmed by 7 bases and V by 3 bases; bases with no gene match: 9. CDR3 length: 15 amino acids. The CDR3 loop is CASSPIPGQGFGYTF. Written as DNA, the CDR3 is TGTGCCAGCTCACCGATACCGGGACAGGGATTTGGCTACACCTTC.

This clonotype was found a few times. J is TRBJ2-1 and V is TRBV18; no clear D. V was pared by 2 bases and J by 4 bases, with 9 bases between. Germline CDR1 and CDR2: KGHSH and LQKENI. The CDR3 loop spans 14 amino acids. DNA for the CDR3: TGTGCCAGCTCACCATATCCGGGTTACAATGAGCAGTTCTTC. The encoded protein is CASSPYPGYNEQFF. Based on the CDR3 plus reference TRBV18 and TRBJ2-1, the full variable domain is NAGVMQNPRHLVRRRGQEARLRCSPMKGHSHVYWYRQLPEEGLKFMVYLQKENIIDESGMPKERFSAEFPKEGPSILRIQQVVRGDSAAYFCASSPYPGYNEQFFGPGTRLTVL.

V and J are TRBV7-8 and TRBJ2-7; TRBD1 matches at 7 bases. The germline gives CDR1 SGHVS, CDR2 FQNEAQ. The CDR3 runs 15 residues. With 1 base clipped from V and 3 bases from J, the junction kept 6 bases outside the gene matches. CDR3 protein: CASSLVGAGGYEQYF. In DNA, the CDR3 is TGTGCCAGCAGCTTAGTAGGGGCAGGGGGCTACGAGCAGTACTTC.

This clonotype was picked up a small number of times. This chain joins TRBV7-9 and TRBJ2-7; D might be TRBD1 or TRBD2, each matching 6 bases. Germline V CDR1 and CDR2: SEHNR, FQNEAQ (reference sequence). The CDR3 contains 15 residues. Trimming pared 1 base from V and 3 bases from J, leaving 13 bases between. This chain's CDR3 is CASSLESGADYEQYF. DNA for the CDR3: TGTGCCAGCAGCTTAGAATCGGGGGCGGACTACGAGCAGTACTTC.

This clonotype turned up a few times. The V gene is TRBV7-9, the J gene TRBJ1-4; 7 positions match TRBD1. Germline-derived CDR1 and CDR2 are SEHNR and FQNEAQ (reference sequence). The V and J ends lost 5 bases and 4 bases, in that order; junction bases with no gene match: 7. This CDR3 spans 15 amino acids. CDR3 protein: CASSLSGQINEKLFF. The CDR3 nucleotides are TGTGCCAGCAGCCTCTCGGGACAGATTAATGAAAAACTGTTTTTT.

For the CDR3, the DNA is TGTGCCAGCTCACCACCGGAGTACTCTGGAAACACCATATATTTT. This sequence encodes CASSPPEYSGNTIYF. The genes are TRBV18 and TRBJ1-3; unclear D gene. CDR1 and CDR2 (germline): KGHSH, LQKENI. Trimming removed 0 bases at V and 0 bases at J, with 6 bases between. CDR3 length: 15 amino acids.

The chain links TRBV4-2 to TRBJ1-6, with D possibly being TRBD1 (5 bases). Germline loops: CDR1 LGHNA, CDR2 YNFKEQ. Trimming shortened V by 4 bases and J by 7 bases, and 23 bases separated the two germline ends. The length of the CDR3 is 18 residues. The CDR3 DNA reads TGTGCCAGCAGCCCAGAGGTTTTTGGGGGATCCGGCAATTCACCCCTCCACTTT. It codes for CASSPEVFGGSGNSPLHF.

This rearrangement joins TRBV12-3 or TRBV12-4 to TRBJ2-2; D may match TRBD1 or TRBD2 (5 bases each). V lost 0 bases and J 6 bases, leaving 17 bases between the germline ends. This CDR3 has 17 residues. The chain's CDR3 is CASSLALSGQKPGELFF. CDR3 in DNA: TGTGCCAGCAGTTTAGCGCTCTCGGGGCAGAAGCCCGGGGAGCTGTTTTTT.

This clonotype was found a few times. The rearrangement uses TRBV7-2 and TRBJ2-2, with a possible D match to TRBD2 (5 bases). V lost 1 base and J lost 4, with 10 bases in between. Germline V gene data show CDR1 as SGHTA and CDR2 as FQGNSA. CDR3 length: 15 residues. CDR3 residues: CASSLVALVTGELFF. The CDR3 region has the DNA TGTGCCAGCAGCTTAGTAGCGCTAGTCACCGGGGAGCTGTTTTTT.

This clonotype was seen many times. The rearrangement uses TRBV5-1 and TRBJ2-7, with D possibly being TRBD2 (6 bases). CDR1 is SGHRS, CDR2 YFSETQ, per germline. The CDR3 runs to 14 residues. V was cut by 0 bases and J by 6 bases, with 13 bases left in between. CDR3 region: CASSLGRSGSEQYF. In nucleotides, the CDR3 is TGCGCCAGCAGCTTGGGTAGGTCCGGGAGCGAGCAGTACTTC.